This T cell receptor beta chain was retrieved from a study of blood T cell repertoires in COVID-19. Overall study: Samples of COVID-19 (acute and convalescent) were obtained from the United States, Italy and Spain. In each case, the material was cDNA or gDNA derived from T cells, B-cell-depleted T cells, or PBMCs.

CDR3 length: 15 residues. Germline V lookup: CDR1 SGHKS, CDR2 YYEKEE (reference sequence). The V gene end was trimmed by 0 bases and the J gene end by 7 bases; junction bases not matched to a gene: 5. The table came from immunoSEQ multiplex PCR; TCRdb's copy has only in-frame clones and leaves some out. The data contain 330,000 or so clones, about 92% of them seen just once; the ten biggest clones take up roughly 18%. Participants' own reports of clinical history determined their cohort assignment. Donors in Cohort 3 counted as recovered after two negative PCRs, clearance, or symptom resolution. Sequenced input: PBMCs or T cells enriched from blood (not recorded which). This sequence originates from a woman aged 30 to 39 who had recovered from COVID-19. The V and J genes are TRBV5-5 and TRBJ2-1, with TRBD2 matching 9 bases. The CDR3 loop reads CASSLESSGRNEQFF. The CDR3 nucleotides read TGTGCCAGCAGCTTGGAGAGTAGCGGGAGAAATGAGCAGTTCTTC.